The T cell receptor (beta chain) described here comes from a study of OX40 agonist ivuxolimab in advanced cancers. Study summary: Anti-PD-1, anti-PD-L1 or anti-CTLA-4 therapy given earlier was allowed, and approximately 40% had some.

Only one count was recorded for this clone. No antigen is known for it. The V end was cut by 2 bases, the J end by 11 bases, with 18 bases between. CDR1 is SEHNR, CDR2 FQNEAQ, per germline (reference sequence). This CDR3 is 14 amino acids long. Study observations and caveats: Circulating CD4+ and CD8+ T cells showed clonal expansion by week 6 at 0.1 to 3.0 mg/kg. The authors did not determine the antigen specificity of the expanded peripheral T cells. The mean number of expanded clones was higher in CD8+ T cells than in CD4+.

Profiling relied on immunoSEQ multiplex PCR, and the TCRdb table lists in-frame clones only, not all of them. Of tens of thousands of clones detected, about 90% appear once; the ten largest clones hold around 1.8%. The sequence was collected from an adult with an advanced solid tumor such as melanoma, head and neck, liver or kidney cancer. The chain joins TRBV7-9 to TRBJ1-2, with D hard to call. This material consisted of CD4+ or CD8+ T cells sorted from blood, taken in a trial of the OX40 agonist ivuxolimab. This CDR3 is CASSLKGPTELYTF. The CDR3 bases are TGTGCCAGCAGCTTAAAAGGGCCAACGGAACTATACACCTTC.